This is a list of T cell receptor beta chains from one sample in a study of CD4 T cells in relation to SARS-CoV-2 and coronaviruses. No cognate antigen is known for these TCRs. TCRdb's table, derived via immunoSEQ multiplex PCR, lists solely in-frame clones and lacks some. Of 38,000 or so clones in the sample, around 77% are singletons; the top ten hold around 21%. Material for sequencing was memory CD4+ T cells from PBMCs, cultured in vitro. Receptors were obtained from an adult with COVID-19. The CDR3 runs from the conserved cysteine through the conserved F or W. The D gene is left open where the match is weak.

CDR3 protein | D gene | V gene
CASSNLLDTQYF | NA | TRBV27
CASSKRKSYEQYF | NA | TRBV21-1
CATSRDRMQGSGDTQYF | NA | TRBV15
CASSNLAGAQNQETQYF | TRBD2 | TRBV5-4
CASRQRTGQGNTIYF | TRBD1 | TRBV6-5
CASSRPGQGGSYGYTF | TRBD1 | TRBV4-1
CAWSGAEDTQYF | NA | TRBV30
CASSRGTDTQYF | NA | TRBV5-4
CASSVGGSTGVGEQFF | NA | TRBV9
CASGAAGGTSYEQYF | NA | TRBV2
CASSNPSGGYQETQYF | TRBD2 | TRBV7-2
CASSSPTGPGDTQYF | NA | TRBV21-1
CAWSVLAYEQYF | NA | TRBV30
CAISESMGVGAFF | NA | TRBV10-3
CASSPPKGHQPQHF | NA | TRBV18
CASSLSGTDTQYF | NA | TRBV7-2
CASSASGVSYNEQFF | TRBD2 | TRBV9
CACAAEGGQPQHF | NA | TRBV30
CASRTSRDYGYTF | NA | TRBV13
CASSEGTGTWGYTF | TRBD1 | TRBV2
CASRKGGARSYNEQFF | NA | TRBV5-4
CASSSLAVSTDTQYF | TRBD2 | TRBV7-2
CAWSVSGTASNQPQHF | TRBD1 | TRBV30
CASNQGGSNQPQHF | NA | TRBV6-5
CASRNSPVETQYF | NA | TRBV19
CASSTRPAGLAAYNEQFF | TRBD2 | TRBV19
CASSPTAGGRDIQYF | NA | TRBV3-1/TRBV3-2
CASSQDPGGNIQYF | TRBD1 | TRBV4-3
CASSTGSRNTEAFF | NA | TRBV7-2
CASSSGLARVTDTQYF | TRBD2 | TRBV5-4
CASSQSFPAGPSTDTQYF | NA | TRBV16
CASTRGRGWSMSNQPQHF | NA | TRBV19
CASRSLGEQFF | NA | TRBV12-3/TRBV12-4
CASSQDRGGESNQPQHF | TRBD1 | TRBV5-5
CAWSKVLLPEQYF | NA | TRBV30
CASSLAGSSYNSPLHF | NA | TRBV5-1
CASSYSWGNQPQHF | NA | TRBV6-6
CAWSRTGILYNEQFF | TRBD1 | TRBV30
CASRAQGNQPQHF | NA | TRBV6-5
CASSRTAGTNEKLFF | NA | TRBV19
CASGQGTNEQFF | TRBD1 | TRBV24-1
CASRKAGAGYEQYF | NA | TRBV6-5
CASSSPVATLETQYF | NA | TRBV7-2
CAISEPEGRQNTGELFF | NA | TRBV10-3
CASSLSASVDTQYF | NA | TRBV5-1
CASSPSGRSTDTQYF | NA | TRBV5-1
CASSRIDRGVTDTQYF | NA | TRBV21-1
CSASGQGGEQYF | TRBD1 | TRBV20-1
CASSPSGWGTQYF | TRBD2 | TRBV7-9
CASIQTGGAGYTF | TRBD1 | TRBV12-3/TRBV12-4